This TCR beta chain was identified in a study of beta chain features in type 1 diabetes. Study background: Age and gender were similar between patients and healthy donors, as were cell yields.

The CDR3 runs to 16 residues. V dropped 4 bases and J dropped 3 bases, with 19 bases sitting between them. CDR1 SEHNR and CDR2 FQNEAQ come from the germline V gene (reference sequence). Study results and limitations: Shorter TCRB CDR3s, moderately but significantly so, were found in Type 1 diabetes patients in all four CD4+ subsets.

As regards this clone: Its antigen remains unidentified.

Sequenced material consisted of expressed TCRB transcripts (all of the isolated RNA was reverse transcribed). Regulatory, naive and central memory T cell samples averaged around 3.9 million reads. Only in-frame clones appear in the TCRdb table, and some are missing; sequencing was by immunoSEQ multiplex PCR. Of 900,000 or so clones in the sample, around a sixth were seen once. The sequencing sample was made of naive CD4+ T cells from blood. The chain has TRBV7-9 and TRBJ2-7; D is unclear. This sequence was found in a woman aged 18-30 years in good health. CDR3 DNA sequence: TGTGCCAGCAGCTATACCCTCGGATCAGGCGGCTACGAGCAGTACTTC. The encoded protein is CASSYTLGSGGYEQYF. Filled out from reference TRBV7-9 and TRBJ2-7, the complete variable domain reads DTGVSQNPRHKITKRGQNVTFRCDPISEHNRLYWYRQTLGQGPEFLTYFQNEAQLEKSRLLSDRFSAERPKGSFSTLEIQRTEQGDSAMYLCASSYTLGSGGYEQYFGPGTRLTVT.